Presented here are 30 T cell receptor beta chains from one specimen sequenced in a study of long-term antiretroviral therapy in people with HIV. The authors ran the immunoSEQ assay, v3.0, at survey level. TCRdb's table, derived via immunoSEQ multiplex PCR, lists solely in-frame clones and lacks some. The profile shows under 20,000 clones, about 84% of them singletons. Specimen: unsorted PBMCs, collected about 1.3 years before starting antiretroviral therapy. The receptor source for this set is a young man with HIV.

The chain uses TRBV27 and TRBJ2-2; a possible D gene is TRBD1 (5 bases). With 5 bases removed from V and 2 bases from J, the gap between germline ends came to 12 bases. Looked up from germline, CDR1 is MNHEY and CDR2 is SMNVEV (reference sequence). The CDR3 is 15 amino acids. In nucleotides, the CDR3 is TGTGCCAGCAGTCCATACCGGACAAACACCGGGGAGCTGTTTTTT. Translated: CASSPYRTNTGELFF.

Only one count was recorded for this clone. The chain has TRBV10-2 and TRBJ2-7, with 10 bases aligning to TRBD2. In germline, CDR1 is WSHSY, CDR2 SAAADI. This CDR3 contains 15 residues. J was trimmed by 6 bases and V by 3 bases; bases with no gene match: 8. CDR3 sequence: CASSEVASGSLEQYF. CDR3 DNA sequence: TGCGCCAGCAGTGAAGTTGCTAGCGGGAGTCTCGAGCAGTACTTC.

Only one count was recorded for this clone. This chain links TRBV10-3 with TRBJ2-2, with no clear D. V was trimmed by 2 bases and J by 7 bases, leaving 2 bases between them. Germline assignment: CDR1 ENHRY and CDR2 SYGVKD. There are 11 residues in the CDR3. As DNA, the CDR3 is TGTGCCATCAGTGAGATCGGGGAGCTGTTTTTT. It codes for CAISEIGELFF.

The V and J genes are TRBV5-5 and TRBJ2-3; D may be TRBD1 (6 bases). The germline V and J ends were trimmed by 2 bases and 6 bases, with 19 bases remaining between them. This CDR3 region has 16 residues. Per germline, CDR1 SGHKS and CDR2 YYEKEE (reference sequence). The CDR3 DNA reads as TGTGCCAGCAGCTTCTACGGACAGCCTCCGGTCGATACGCAGTATTTT. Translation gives CASSFYGQPPVDTQYF. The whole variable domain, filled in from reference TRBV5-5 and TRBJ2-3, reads DAGVTQSPTHLIKTRGQQVTLRCSPISGHKSVSWYQQVLGQGPQFIFQYYEKEERGRGNFPDRFSARQFPNYSSELNVNALLLGDSALYLCASSFYGQPPVDTQYFGPGTRLTVL.

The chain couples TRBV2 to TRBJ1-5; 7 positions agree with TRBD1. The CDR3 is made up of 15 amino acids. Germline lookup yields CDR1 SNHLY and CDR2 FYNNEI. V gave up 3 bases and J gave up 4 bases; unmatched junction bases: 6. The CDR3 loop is CASSDLAGGNQPQHF. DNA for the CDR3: TGTGCCAGCAGTGATCTGGCAGGGGGTAATCAGCCCCAGCATTTT.

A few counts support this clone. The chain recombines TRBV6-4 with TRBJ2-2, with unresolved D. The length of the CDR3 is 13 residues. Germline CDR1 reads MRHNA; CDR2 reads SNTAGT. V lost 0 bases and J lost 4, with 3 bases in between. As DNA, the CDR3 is TGTGCCAGCAGTGACTCGGGCACCGGGGAGCTGTTTTTT. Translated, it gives CASSDSGTGELFF.

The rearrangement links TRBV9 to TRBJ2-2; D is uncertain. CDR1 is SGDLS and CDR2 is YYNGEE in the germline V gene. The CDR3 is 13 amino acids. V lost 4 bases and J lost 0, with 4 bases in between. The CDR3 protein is CASSPPNTGELFF. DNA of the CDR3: TGTGCCAGCAGCCCTCCGAACACCGGGGAGCTGTTTTTT.

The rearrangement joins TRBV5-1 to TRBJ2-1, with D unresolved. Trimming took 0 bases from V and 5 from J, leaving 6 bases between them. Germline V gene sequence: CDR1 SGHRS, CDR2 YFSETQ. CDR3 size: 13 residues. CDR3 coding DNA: TGCGCCAGCAGCTTGGACTGGGACAATGAGCAGTTCTTC. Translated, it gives CASSLDWDNEQFF.

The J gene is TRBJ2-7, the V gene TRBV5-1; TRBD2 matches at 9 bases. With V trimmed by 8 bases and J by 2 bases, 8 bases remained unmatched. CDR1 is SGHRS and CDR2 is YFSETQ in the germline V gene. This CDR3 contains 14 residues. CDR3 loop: CASQERGDTYEQYF. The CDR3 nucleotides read TGCGCCAGTCAGGAGCGGGGGGACACCTACGAGCAGTACTTC.

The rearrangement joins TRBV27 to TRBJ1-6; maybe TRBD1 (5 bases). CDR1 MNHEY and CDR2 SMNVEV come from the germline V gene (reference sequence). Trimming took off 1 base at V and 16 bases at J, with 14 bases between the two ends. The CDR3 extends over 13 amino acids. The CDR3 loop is CASSLFWGDLLHF. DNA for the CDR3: TGTGCCAGCAGTTTATTTTGGGGGGACTTACTCCACTTT.

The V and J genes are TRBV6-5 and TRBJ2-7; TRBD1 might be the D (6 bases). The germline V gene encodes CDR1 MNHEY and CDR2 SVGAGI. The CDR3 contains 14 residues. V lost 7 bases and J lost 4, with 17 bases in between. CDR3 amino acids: CASKPRQVAYEQYF. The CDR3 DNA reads TGTGCCAGCAAGCCTCGACAGGTTGCGTACGAGCAGTACTTC.

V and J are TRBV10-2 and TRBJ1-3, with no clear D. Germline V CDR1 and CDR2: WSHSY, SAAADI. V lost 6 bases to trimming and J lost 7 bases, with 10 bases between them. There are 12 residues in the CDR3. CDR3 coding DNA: TGCGCCAGCAGCGGGCCTGAGAACACCATATATTTT. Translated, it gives CASSGPENTIYF.

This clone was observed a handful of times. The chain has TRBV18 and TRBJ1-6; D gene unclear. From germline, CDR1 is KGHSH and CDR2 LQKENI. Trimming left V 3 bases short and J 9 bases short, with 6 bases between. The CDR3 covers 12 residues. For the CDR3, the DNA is TGTGCCAGCTCACCTCCGAGTTCACCCCTCCACTTT. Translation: CASSPPSSPLHF.

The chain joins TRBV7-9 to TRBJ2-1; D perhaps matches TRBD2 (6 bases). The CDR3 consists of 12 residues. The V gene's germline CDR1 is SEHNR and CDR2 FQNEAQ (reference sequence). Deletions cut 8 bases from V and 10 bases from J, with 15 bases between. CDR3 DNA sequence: TGTGCCAGCCGGGCGGAGGGAGAGGAGCAGTTCTTC. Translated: CASRAEGEEQFF.

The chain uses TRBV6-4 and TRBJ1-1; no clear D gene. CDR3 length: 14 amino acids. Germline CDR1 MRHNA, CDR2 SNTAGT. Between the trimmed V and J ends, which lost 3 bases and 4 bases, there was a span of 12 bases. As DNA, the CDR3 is TGTGCCAGCAGTGAAAACGGCTGGGGCACTGAAGCTTTCTTT. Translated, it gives CASSENGWGTEAFF.

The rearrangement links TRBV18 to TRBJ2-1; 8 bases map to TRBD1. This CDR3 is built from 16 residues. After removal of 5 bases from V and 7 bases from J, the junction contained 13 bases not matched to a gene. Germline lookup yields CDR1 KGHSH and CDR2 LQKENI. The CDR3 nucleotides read TGTGCCAGCTCAAACCAGGGACAGGCAGTCGGGAATGAGCAGTTCTTC. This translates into CASSNQGQAVGNEQFF. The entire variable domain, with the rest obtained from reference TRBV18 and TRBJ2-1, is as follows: NAGVMQNPRHLVRRRGQEARLRCSPMKGHSHVYWYRQLPEEGLKFMVYLQKENIIDESGMPKERFSAEFPKEGPSILRIQQVVRGDSAAYFCASSNQGQAVGNEQFFGPGTRLTVL.

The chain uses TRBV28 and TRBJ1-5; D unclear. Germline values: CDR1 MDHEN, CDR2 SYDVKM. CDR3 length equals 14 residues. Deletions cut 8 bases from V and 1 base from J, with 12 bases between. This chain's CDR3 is CASLTYASNQPQHF. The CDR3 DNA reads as TGTGCCAGCTTAACTTACGCGAGCAATCAGCCCCAGCATTTT. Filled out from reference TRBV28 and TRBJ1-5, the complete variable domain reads DVKVTQSSRYLVKRTGEKVFLECVQDMDHENMFWYRQDPGLGLRLIYFSYDVKMKEKGDIPEGYSVSREKKERFSLILESASTNQTSMYLCASLTYASNQPQHFGDGTRLSIL.

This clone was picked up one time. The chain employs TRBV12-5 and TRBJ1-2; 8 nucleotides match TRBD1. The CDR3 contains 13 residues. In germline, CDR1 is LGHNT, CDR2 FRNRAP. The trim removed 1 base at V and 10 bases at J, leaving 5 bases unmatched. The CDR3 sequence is CASGLADRAVYTF. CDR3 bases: TGTGCTAGTGGTTTGGCGGACAGGGCCGTCTACACCTTC.

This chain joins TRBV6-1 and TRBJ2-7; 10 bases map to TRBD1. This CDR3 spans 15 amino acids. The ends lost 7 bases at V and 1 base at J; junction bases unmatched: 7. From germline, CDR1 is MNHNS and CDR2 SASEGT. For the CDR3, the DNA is TGTGCCAGCATTTCACCGGGACAGGGGTCCTACGAGCAGTACTTC. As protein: CASISPGQGSYEQYF.

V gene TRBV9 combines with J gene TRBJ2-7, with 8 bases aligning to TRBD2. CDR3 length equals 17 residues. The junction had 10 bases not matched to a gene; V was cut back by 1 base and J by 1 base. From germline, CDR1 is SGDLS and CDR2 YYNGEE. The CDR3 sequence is CASSVLVGTRESYEQYF. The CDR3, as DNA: TGTGCCAGCAGCGTACTAGTTGGGACTAGGGAATCCTACGAGCAGTACTTC. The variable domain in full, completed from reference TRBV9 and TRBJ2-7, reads DSGVTQTPKHLITATGQRVTLRCSPRSGDLSVYWYQQSLDQGLQFLIQYYNGEERAKGNILERFSAQQFPDLHSELNLSSLELGDSALYFCASSVLVGTRESYEQYFGPGTRLTVT.

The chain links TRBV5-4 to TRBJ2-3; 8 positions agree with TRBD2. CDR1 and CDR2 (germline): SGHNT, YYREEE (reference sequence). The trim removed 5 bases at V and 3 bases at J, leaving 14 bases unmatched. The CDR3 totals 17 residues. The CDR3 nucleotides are TGTGCCAGCAGACCCGGGGGGCGGGGGGCCGGGACAGATACGCAGTATTTT. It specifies CASRPGGRGAGTDTQYF.

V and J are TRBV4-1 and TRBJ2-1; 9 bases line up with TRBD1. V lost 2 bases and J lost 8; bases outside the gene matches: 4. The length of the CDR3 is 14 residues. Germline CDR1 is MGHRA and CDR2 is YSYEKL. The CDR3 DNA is TGCGCCAGCAGCCAACGGACAGGGGAGGATGAGCAGTTCTTC. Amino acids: CASSQRTGEDEQFF.

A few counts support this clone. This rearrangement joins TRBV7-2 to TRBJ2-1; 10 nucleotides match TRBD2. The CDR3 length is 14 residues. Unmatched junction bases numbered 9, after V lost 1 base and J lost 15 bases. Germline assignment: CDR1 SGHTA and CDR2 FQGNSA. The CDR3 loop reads CASSLDSGRGEWFF. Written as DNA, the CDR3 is TGTGCCAGCAGCTTAGACAGCGGGAGGGGAGAATGGTTCTTC.

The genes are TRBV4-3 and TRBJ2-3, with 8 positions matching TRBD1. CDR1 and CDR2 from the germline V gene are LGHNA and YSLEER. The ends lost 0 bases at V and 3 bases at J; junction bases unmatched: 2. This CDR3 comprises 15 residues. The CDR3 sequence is CASSQDDRGTDTQYF. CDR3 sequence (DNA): TGCGCCAGCAGCCAAGATGACAGGGGAACAGATACGCAGTATTTT.

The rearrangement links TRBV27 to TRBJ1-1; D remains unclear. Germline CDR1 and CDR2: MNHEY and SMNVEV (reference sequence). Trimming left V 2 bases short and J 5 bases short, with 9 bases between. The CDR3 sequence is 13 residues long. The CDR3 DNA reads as TGTGCCAGCAGTTTACCCCGAGGTACTGAAGCTTTCTTT. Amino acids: CASSLPRGTEAFF.

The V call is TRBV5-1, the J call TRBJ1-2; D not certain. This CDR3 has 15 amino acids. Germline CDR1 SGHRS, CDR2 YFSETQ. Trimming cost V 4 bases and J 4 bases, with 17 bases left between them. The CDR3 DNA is TGCGCCAGCAGCGGGAGCGGAGGGTTGGGCTATGGCTACACCTTC. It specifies CASSGSGGLGYGYTF.

CDR3 DNA sequence: TGTGCCAGCAGCTTAGAGGGACACCCTCCCCAGTACTTC. This codes for CASSLEGHPPQYF. V is TRBV7-9 and J is TRBJ2-5; the D gene is possibly TRBD1 (6 bases). Germline V CDR1 and CDR2: SEHNR, FQNEAQ (reference sequence). This CDR3 contains 13 residues. Trimming took off 1 base at V and 9 bases at J, with 12 bases between the two ends.

The CDR3 spells CASSVRQDGYTF. The CDR3 DNA sequence: TGCGCCAGCAGTGTCCGCCAGGATGGCTACACCTTC. The chain recombines TRBV10-2 with TRBJ1-2; D uncertain. Germline assignment: CDR1 WSHSY and CDR2 SAAADI. Trimming shortened V by 4 bases and J by 6 bases, and 9 bases separated the two germline ends. The CDR3 runs to 12 residues.

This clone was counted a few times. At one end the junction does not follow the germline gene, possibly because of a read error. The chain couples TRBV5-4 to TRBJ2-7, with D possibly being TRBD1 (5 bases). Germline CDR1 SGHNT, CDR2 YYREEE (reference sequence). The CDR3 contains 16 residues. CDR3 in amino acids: CASSQEMTAATYEQYF. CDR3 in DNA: TGCGCCAGCAGCCAAGAAATGACAGCAGCAACCTACGAGCAGTACTTC.

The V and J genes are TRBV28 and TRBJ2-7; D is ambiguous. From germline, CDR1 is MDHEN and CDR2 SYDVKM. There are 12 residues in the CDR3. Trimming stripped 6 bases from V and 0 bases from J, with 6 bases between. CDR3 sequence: CASSPSSYEQYF. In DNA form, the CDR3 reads TGTGCCAGCAGCCCCAGCTCCTACGAGCAGTACTTC.